Presented here are 30 T cell receptor beta chains from one specimen sequenced in a study of blood T cells in healthy people across ages. Primed by a sample-barcoded 5' primer and a J-beta primer mix, a second PCR proceeded for roughly 7 to 12 cycles. TCRdb itself ran the 5' RACE reads through MiXCR, one entry per CDR3 protein. The sample has 850,000 to 1,300,000 distinct CDR3 sequences, under 45% seen once. The sample taken for sequencing was blood. The receptors originated from a woman in her fifties or sixties in good health.

This clonotype has a handful of counts. The J gene is TRBJ2-7, the V gene TRBV15; 9 nucleotides agree with TRBD2. After removal of 3 bases from V and 3 bases from J, the junction contained 6 bases not matched to a gene. The germline V gene encodes CDR1 LNHNV and CDR2 YYDKDF (reference sequence). The CDR3 extends over 15 amino acids. This chain's CDR3 is CATSRPQREVYEQYF. CDR3 nucleotide sequence: TGTGCCACCAGCAGGCCACAGCGGGAGGTCTACGAGCAGTACTTC.

This clonotype has more than one count but fewer than ten. The CDR3 DNA reads TGTGCCAGCAGCCATGCTCAACAGGGGAACACTGAAGCTTTCTTT. This translates into CASSHAQQGNTEAFF. The chain links TRBV4-2 to TRBJ1-1, with a tentative D call TRBD1 (6 bases). CDR3 length: 15 residues. Germline V CDR1 and CDR2: LGHNA, YNFKEQ. Trimming removed 3 bases from V and 1 base from J, with 12 bases in between.

The genes are TRBV24-1 and TRBJ2-7; 7 nucleotides align to TRBD1. The CDR3 is made up of 13 amino acids. The junction had 2 bases not matched to a gene; V was cut back by 4 bases and J by 3 bases. Germline CDR1 and CDR2: KGHDR and SFDVKD. The chain's CDR3 is CATSEGGGYEQYF. DNA for the CDR3: TGTGCCACCAGTGAAGGGGGCGGCTACGAGCAGTACTTC.

The chain carries TRBV28 and TRBJ2-5, with 8 bases identical to TRBD1. The length of the CDR3 is 16 residues. The trim removed 2 bases at V and 0 bases at J, leaving 5 bases unmatched. Germline assignment: CDR1 MDHEN and CDR2 SYDVKM. The CDR3 here is CASSLRDRNYQETQYF. The CDR3 nucleotides are TGTGCCAGCAGTTTACGGGACAGGAATTACCAAGAGACCCAGTACTTC.

The genes are TRBV7-9 and TRBJ1-6; 7 nucleotides align to TRBD1. The CDR3 is 16 amino acids. Germline assignment: CDR1 SEHNR and CDR2 FQNEAQ (reference sequence). V lost 6 bases and J lost 6; bases outside the gene matches: 11. This chain's CDR3 is CASRPDRELTNSPLHF. The CDR3 DNA reads TGTGCCAGCAGGCCCGACAGGGAATTAACTAATTCACCCCTCCACTTT.

The chain links TRBV2 to TRBJ2-1; D tentatively fits TRBD1 or TRBD2 (5 bases each). Trimming took off 8 bases at V and 5 bases at J, with 13 bases between the two ends. This CDR3 is built from 13 residues. CDR1 is SNHLY and CDR2 is FYNNEI in the germline V gene. CDR3 in DNA: TGTGCCAGCCGTCCGGGACCCAACAATGAGCAGTTCTTC. Amino acid sequence: CASRPGPNNEQFF.

This clonotype was found a few times. The chain recombines TRBV27 with TRBJ2-7; TRBD1 matches at 7 bases. V was pared by 5 bases and J by 3 bases, with 10 bases of the junction left unmatched. This CDR3 region has 15 residues. Germline V gene data show CDR1 as MNHEY and CDR2 as SMNVEV (reference sequence). This CDR3 reads CASSLLDRSDYEQYF. As DNA, the CDR3 is TGTGCCAGCAGTCTCTTGGACAGGTCGGACTACGAGCAGTACTTC.

About this clonotype itself: An end of the junction differs from the germline gene, which may be a read error. The chain uses TRBV7-2 and TRBJ1-1; D is undetermined. This CDR3 comprises 14 residues. From germline, CDR1 is SGHTA and CDR2 FQGNSA. The CDR3, as DNA: TGTGCCGGCAGCAAGGGTGCTGGGAACACTGAAGCTTTCTTT. As protein: CAGSKGAGNTEAFF.

This chain connects TRBV12-3 or TRBV12-4 to TRBJ2-3; the D gene is possibly TRBD2 (7 bases). Trimming left V 6 bases short and J 7 bases short, with 17 bases between. The CDR3 totals 14 residues. The CDR3 region has the DNA TGTGCCAGCAGGGGGGGGGGCCGATCAAATACGCAGTATTTT. This gives the protein CASRGGGRSNTQYF.

The CDR3 loop is CAWSLSSGRNLDTQYF. The CDR3 DNA is TGTGCCTGGAGTCTTTCTAGCGGGAGGAACCTGGATACGCAGTATTTT. V usage is TRBV30 and J usage is TRBJ2-3; 11 nucleotides line up with TRBD2. Germline CDR1 is GTSNPN and CDR2 is SVGIG (reference sequence). This CDR3 spans 16 amino acids. The ends lost 2 bases at V and 6 bases at J; junction bases unmatched: 10.

With regard to this clonotype: Just one base apart from a much larger clone, this may be a read error. The V gene is TRBV7-2, the J gene TRBJ2-7; D is unresolved. The CDR3 spans 15 residues. Germline V gene data show CDR1 as SGHTA and CDR2 as FQGNSA. The germline V and J ends were trimmed by 3 bases and 2 bases, with 14 bases remaining between them. The CDR3 nucleotides are TGTGCCAGCAGCTTCTCATGGTCTCAGCCCTACGAGCAGTACTTC. Translating it yields CASSFSWSQPYEQYF.

There are a few counts of this clonotype. This chain connects TRBV5-1 to TRBJ2-1; 14 nucleotides line up with TRBD2. V dropped 2 bases and J dropped 4; count of bases not matched to a gene: 5. This CDR3 has 17 amino acids. Germline CDR1 reads SGHRS; CDR2 reads YFSETQ. The CDR3 DNA sequence: TGCGCCAGCAGCTTCAGGACTAGCGGGAGGTTATACAATGAGCAGTTCTTC. This gives the protein CASSFRTSGRLYNEQFF.

There are a few counts of this clonotype. V gene TRBV27 combines with J gene TRBJ2-7, with 8 bases that match TRBD2. The V and J ends lost 5 bases and 3 bases, in that order; junction bases with no gene match: 6. CDR1 and CDR2 (germline): MNHEY, SMNVEV (reference sequence). The CDR3 spans 14 residues. CDR3 in amino acids: CASSTSGTVYEQYF. CDR3 coding DNA: TGTGCCAGCAGTACTAGCGGCACCGTCTACGAGCAGTACTTC.

The J gene is TRBJ2-4, the V gene TRBV30, with D possibly being TRBD1 or TRBD2 (5 bases each). CDR3 length: 13 residues. From germline, CDR1 is GTSNPN and CDR2 SVGIG (reference sequence). V lost 1 base, J lost 10 bases, and 14 bases lay in between. The CDR3 DNA reads as TGTGCCTGGAGTGGCCGGGGCCAGAGTATTCAGTACTTC. It translates to CAWSGRGQSIQYF.

The chain joins TRBV10-1 to TRBJ2-1; no clear D. V gave up 1 base and J gave up 13 bases, with 14 bases separating them. The CDR3 sequence is 13 residues long. The germline V gene has CDR1 WNHNN and CDR2 SYGVQD (reference sequence). The CDR3 DNA follows: TGCGCCAGCAGTGAGTGGGCTGTTGGAGCCCAGTTCTTC. The encoded protein is CASSEWAVGAQFF.

The chain carries TRBV14 and TRBJ2-7; D gene ambiguous. Trimming removed 1 base from V and 4 bases from J, with 11 bases in between. CDR1 is SGHDN, CDR2 FVKESK, per germline. The CDR3 runs to 14 residues. The CDR3 bases are TGTGCCAGCAGCCAAGGCCCGTGGGAATACGAGCAGTACTTC. Its protein is CASSQGPWEYEQYF.

This rearrangement joins TRBV7-2 to TRBJ1-2; TRBD1 aligns across 7 bases. The length of the CDR3 is 15 residues. V lost 0 bases to trimming and J lost 5 bases; unmatched junction nucleotides: 6. Germline V gene data show CDR1 as SGHTA and CDR2 as FQGNSA. CDR3 protein: CASSLANRGLYGYTF. The CDR3 DNA sequence: TGTGCCAGCAGCTTAGCCAACAGGGGCCTTTATGGCTACACCTTC. Using reference TRBV7-2 and TRBJ1-2 for the parts outside the CDR3, the full variable domain is GAGVSQSPSNKVTEKGKDVELRCDPISGHTALYWYRQSLGQGLEFLIYFQGNSAPDKSGLPSDRFSAERTGGSVSTLTIQRTQQEDSAVYLCASSLANRGLYGYTFGSGTRLTVV.

The chain has TRBV4-1 and TRBJ2-1, with D possibly being TRBD2 (5 bases). This CDR3 has 16 amino acids. Trimming shortened V by 0 bases and J by 4 bases, and 13 bases separated the two germline ends. Germline CDR1 is MGHRA and CDR2 is YSYEKL. CDR3 amino acids: CASSQDDTRTYNEQFF. The CDR3 DNA is TGCGCCAGCAGCCAAGATGACACCCGGACTTACAATGAGCAGTTCTTC.

In its sample, this clonotype was seen a few times. V usage is TRBV7-2 and J usage is TRBJ2-3; 9 bases map to TRBD2. V was clipped by 5 bases and J by 5 bases; unmatched bases: 5. The CDR3 is 14 residues long. Germline loops: CDR1 SGHTA, CDR2 FQGNSA. The CDR3 DNA reads TGTGCCAGCAGCGGACTAGCGTTGGGAGATACGCAGTATTTT. Amino acid sequence: CASSGLALGDTQYF.

The chain carries TRBV5-1 and TRBJ2-1, with no clear D. The germline CDR1 and CDR2 sequences are SGHRS and YFSETQ. The CDR3 sequence is 13 residues long. Trimming took 4 bases from V and 6 from J, leaving 11 bases between them. This CDR3 is CASSVETVNEQFF. CDR3 in DNA: TGCGCCAGCAGCGTGGAGACTGTCAATGAGCAGTTCTTC.

A single count supports this clonotype. It may be a read error: a sequence one base away is much more abundant. The rearrangement joins TRBV29-1 to TRBJ2-1, with D perhaps being TRBD1 or TRBD2 (5 bases each). Gene TRBJ2-7 matches the end of the DNA better, so the J call may be wrong. There are 11 residues in the CDR3. Looked up from germline, CDR1 is SQVTM and CDR2 is ANQGSEA. The CDR3 DNA is TGCAGCTGGGACGCCTACAATGAGCAGTACTTC. Translating it yields CSWDAYNEQYF.

This clonotype appeared a single time. This rearrangement joins TRBV7-6 to TRBJ1-3; D is unresolved. The V end lost 7 bases, the J end lost 1 base, and 11 bases lay between the germline ends. The CDR3 runs 14 residues. CDR1 and CDR2 from the germline V gene are SGHVS and FNYEAQ. The CDR3 loop reads CASTPGVSGNTIYF. In DNA form, the CDR3 reads TGTGCCAGCACCCCTGGGGTATCTGGAAACACCATATATTTT.

This clonotype was observed a few times. The rearrangement uses TRBV7-8 and TRBJ1-5; D call uncertain. The CDR3 is 13 amino acids. V lost 1 base to trimming and J lost 9 bases, with 10 bases between them. Germline V gives CDR1 SGHVS, CDR2 FQNEAQ. This CDR3 reads CASSLGTERPQHF. CDR3 DNA sequence: TGTGCCAGCAGCTTAGGTACAGAGCGGCCCCAGCATTTT.

The rearrangement joins TRBV28 to TRBJ1-1; no clear D gene. There are 17 residues in the CDR3. CDR1 is MDHEN and CDR2 is SYDVKM in the germline V gene. V was cut by 6 bases and J by 2 bases, with 22 bases left in between. This CDR3 reads CASSHNPNRASNTEAFF. The CDR3 DNA reads TGTGCCAGCAGCCATAACCCCAATAGGGCGTCCAACACTGAAGCTTTCTTT. The whole variable domain, filled in from reference TRBV28 and TRBJ1-1, reads DVKVTQSSRYLVKRTGEKVFLECVQDMDHENMFWYRQDPGLGLRLIYFSYDVKMKEKGDIPEGYSVSREKKERFSLILESASTNQTSMYLCASSHNPNRASNTEAFFGQGTRLTVV.

This clonotype was seen just once. The V gene is TRBV9, the J gene TRBJ2-3, with D possibly matching TRBD1 (5 bases). The CDR3 loop spans 16 amino acids. V lost 3 bases and J 1 base, leaving 15 bases between the germline ends. Germline V CDR1 and CDR2: SGDLS, YYNGEE. CDR3 protein: CASSAQGAERTDTQYF. DNA of the CDR3: TGTGCCAGCAGCGCCCAAGGGGCGGAGCGCACAGATACGCAGTATTTT. Full variable domain (remainder filled in from reference TRBV9 and TRBJ2-3): DSGVTQTPKHLITATGQRVTLRCSPRSGDLSVYWYQQSLDQGLQFLIQYYNGEERAKGNILERFSAQQFPDLHSELNLSSLELGDSALYFCASSAQGAERTDTQYFGPGTRLTVL.

This clonotype was counted between two and nine times. The rearrangement uses TRBV5-6 and TRBJ2-7; D is unresolved. Germline values: CDR1 SGHDT, CDR2 YYEEEE. The CDR3 totals 13 residues. V lost 4 bases and J lost 4, with 12 bases in between. DNA for the CDR3: TGTGCCAGCAGCCCACTCCTACGGTACGAGCAGTACTTC. Translating gives CASSPLLRYEQYF.

The chain links TRBV6-1 to TRBJ1-4, with TRBD1 identical over 8 bases. With V trimmed by 4 bases and J by 5 bases, 3 bases remained unmatched. The CDR3 spans 14 residues. Germline V CDR1 and CDR2: MNHNS, SASEGT. CDR3 region: CASSVDRGNEKLFF. CDR3 in DNA: TGTGCCAGCAGTGTCGACAGGGGAAATGAAAAACTGTTTTTT.

The chain carries TRBV27 and TRBJ2-7, with 8 bases fitting TRBD1. From germline, CDR1 is MNHEY and CDR2 SMNVEV (reference sequence). V was clipped by 6 bases and J by 7 bases; unmatched bases: 11. This CDR3 is built from 14 residues. This chain's CDR3 is CASSSIDRGFEQYF. The CDR3 coding sequence is TGTGCCAGCAGCTCAATCGACAGGGGCTTTGAGCAGTACTTC.

The J gene is TRBJ2-7, the V gene TRBV5-1; 8 bases fit TRBD2. Germline V gives CDR1 SGHRS, CDR2 YFSETQ. The J segment lost 7 bases and the V segment lost 4 bases, leaving 13 bases of the junction unmatched. The CDR3 has 15 residues. CDR3 amino acids: CASSIRLAPYNEQYF. The CDR3 nucleotides read TGCGCCAGCAGCATAAGACTAGCGCCATACAATGAGCAGTACTTC.

This clonotype was picked up a small number of times. The V call is TRBV2, the J call TRBJ2-7; TRBD1 is a possible D gene (6 bases). Germline V CDR1 and CDR2: SNHLY, FYNNEI. Trimming removed 2 bases from V and 2 bases from J, with 22 bases in between. The CDR3 totals 18 residues. In DNA, the CDR3 is TGTGCCAGCAGTGAAAGGTCCGCCGCAGGGGACCTCGCCTACGAGCAGTACTTC. Translated: CASSERSAAGDLAYEQYF.